The 15 T cell receptor beta chains in this list originate from one sample, sequenced in a study of blood T cell repertoires in COVID-19. The assay was immunoSEQ multiplex PCR, and TCRdb's table has in-frame clones only and misses some. The sample contains roughly 150,000 clones, 75% to 85% of which appear only once. The sequencing sample was made of peripheral blood. All receptors come from a man in his 60s with acute or convalescent COVID-19.

This chain uses TRBV27 with TRBJ2-3; 8 nucleotides match TRBD1. The V and J ends lost 0 bases and 6 bases, in that order; junction bases with no gene match: 2. The CDR3 extends over 14 amino acids. Germline CDR1 is MNHEY and CDR2 is SMNVEV (reference sequence). CDR3 in DNA: TGTGCCAGCAGTTTATCACAGGGGGGCGATACGCAGTATTTT. The encoded protein is CASSLSQGGDTQYF.

The table lists this clone with a count of one. This sequence joins TRBV7-2 and TRBJ1-1; 7 nucleotides line up with TRBD1. The CDR3 length is 13 residues. Germline lookup yields CDR1 SGHTA and CDR2 FQGNSA. The junction had 7 bases not matched to a gene; V was cut back by 4 bases and J by 8 bases. CDR3 sequence (DNA): TGTGCCAGCAGCTCAACGACAGGGAGGGAAGCTTTCTTT. Translating gives CASSSTTGREAFF. Full variable domain (remainder filled in from reference TRBV7-2 and TRBJ1-1): GAGVSQSPSNKVTEKGKDVELRCDPISGHTALYWYRQSLGQGLEFLIYFQGNSAPDKSGLPSDRFSAERTGGSVSTLTIQRTQQEDSAVYLCASSSTTGREAFFGQGTRLTVV.

The J gene is TRBJ1-1, the V gene TRBV3-1 (or the pseudogene TRBV3-2); D call uncertain. Per the germline V gene, CDR1 is LGHDT and CDR2 is YNNKEL (reference sequence). Trimming shortened V by 4 bases and J by 1 base, and 7 bases separated the two germline ends. The CDR3 runs 13 residues. The DNA for the CDR3 is TGTGCCAGCAGCCGTACAAGGAACACTGAAGCTTTCTTT. Translating it yields CASSRTRNTEAFF.

The chain carries TRBV9 and TRBJ2-3, with 11 bases identical to TRBD2. The CDR3 extends over 17 amino acids. After removal of 0 bases from V and 5 bases from J, the junction contained 8 bases not matched to a gene. CDR1 SGDLS and CDR2 YYNGEE come from the germline V gene. The CDR3 sequence is CASSVVLAGGPGDTQYF. The CDR3 DNA reads as TGTGCCAGCAGCGTAGTCTTAGCGGGGGGGCCTGGAGATACGCAGTATTTT.

The V call is TRBV21-1, the J call TRBJ2-3; the DNA was not compared with TRBD1, the D call given in the table. TRBV21-1 has pseudogene status. The CDR3 runs 15 residues. The CDR3 coding sequence is TGTGCCAGCCTAATCGGGGACAGGGGCACAGATACGCAGTATTTT. It yields the protein CASLIGDRGTDTQYF.

The chain employs TRBV7-9 and TRBJ1-4; possible D gene TRBD1, 6 bases. The CDR3 is 15 residues long. V lost 5 bases and J lost 2, with 12 bases in between. Germline V gene lookup returns CDR1 SEHNR and CDR2 FQNEAQ (reference sequence). As DNA, the CDR3 is TGTGCCAGCAGCCTTACAGGGAGCACTAATGAAAAACTGTTTTTT. Encoded protein: CASSLTGSTNEKLFF.

The rearrangement joins TRBV29-1 to TRBJ2-3; TRBD1 agrees at 9 bases. Germline CDR1 is SQVTM and CDR2 is ANQGSEA. With 4 bases clipped from V and 3 bases from J, the junction kept 14 bases outside the gene matches. This CDR3 has 17 amino acids. The CDR3 sequence is CSVGGTGSFPSTDTQYF. The CDR3 DNA sequence: TGCAGCGTTGGTGGGACAGGGAGCTTTCCAAGTACAGATACGCAGTATTTT.

Written as DNA, the CDR3 is TGCGCCAGCAGCTTGGTGGGGGGATCAGAGACCCAGTACTTC. The encoded protein is CASSLVGGSETQYF. The chain employs TRBV5-1 and TRBJ2-5; D is perhaps TRBD2 (6 bases). The germline V gene encodes CDR1 SGHRS and CDR2 YFSETQ. The CDR3 runs 14 residues. V lost 0 bases and J lost 4, with 10 bases in between.

The chain uses TRBV12-3 or TRBV12-4 and TRBJ1-1; D remains unclear. The CDR3 extends over 12 amino acids. Trimming stripped 7 bases from V and 7 bases from J, with 13 bases between. The CDR3 nucleotides read TGTGCCAGCACCCAAGGCGGTAGTGAAGCTTTCTTT. This encodes CASTQGGSEAFF.

The rearrangement links TRBV4-2 to TRBJ1-5, with D possibly matching TRBD1 (5 bases). The CDR3 loop spans 14 amino acids. Between the trimmed V and J ends, which lost 4 bases and 3 bases, there was a span of 10 bases. Germline V CDR1 and CDR2: LGHNA, YNFKEQ. CDR3 residues: CASSLRDFNQPQHF. In DNA, the CDR3 is TGTGCCAGCAGCCTTAGGGACTTCAATCAGCCCCAGCATTTT.

The chain uses TRBV7-2 and TRBJ2-7; 10 bases are a match to TRBD1. CDR1 and CDR2 (germline): SGHTA, FQGNSA. CDR3 size: 17 residues. The ends lost 4 bases at V and 5 bases at J; junction bases unmatched: 14. The CDR3 DNA sequence: TGTGCCAGCAGCTCCATATTCACCGGGACAGGGGAGAACGAGCAGTACTTC. It encodes CASSSIFTGTGENEQYF.

The rearrangement uses TRBV11-3 and TRBJ1-4; perhaps TRBD1 as D (5 bases). The CDR3 is 16 residues long. V was shortened by 1 base and J by 8 bases, with 17 bases between the two germline ends. The germline V gene encodes CDR1 SGHNT and CDR2 YENEEA. CDR3 amino acids: CASSLGVLRGREKLFF. The CDR3 region has the DNA TGTGCCAGCAGCTTAGGTGTACTCCGGGGGAGGGAAAAACTGTTTTTT. Filled out from reference TRBV11-3 and TRBJ1-4, the complete variable domain reads EAGVVQSPRYKIIEKKQPVAFWCNPISGHNTLYWYLQNLGQGPELLIRYENEEAVDDSQLPKDRFSAERLKGVDSTLKIQPAELGDSAVYLCASSLGVLRGREKLFFGSGTQLSVL.

This sequence joins TRBV5-1 and TRBJ1-4; 11 positions agree with TRBD1. CDR1 is SGHRS and CDR2 is YFSETQ in the germline V gene. With V trimmed by 4 bases and J by 7 bases, 6 bases remained unmatched. This CDR3 spans 15 amino acids. The DNA for the CDR3 is TGCGCCAGCAGCCCTGGACAGGGGGCGCGTGAAAAACTGTTTTTT. This translates into CASSPGQGAREKLFF.

The chain has TRBV5-4 and TRBJ2-2, with TRBD2 as a possible D gene (6 bases). The CDR3 sequence is 13 residues long. Trimming removed 1 base at V and 6 bases at J, with 7 bases between. Germline lookup yields CDR1 SGHNT and CDR2 YYREEE (reference sequence). This CDR3 reads CASSLWGAGELFF. DNA for the CDR3: TGTGCCAGCAGCTTGTGGGGGGCCGGGGAGCTGTTTTTT.

The rearrangement links TRBV6-2 or TRBV6-3 to TRBJ2-1, with 11 bases matching TRBD1. Germline V gives CDR1 MNHEY, CDR2 SVGEGT. The V and J ends lost 6 bases and 1 base, in that order; junction bases with no gene match: 5. CDR3 length equals 16 residues. CDR3 bases: TGTGCCAGCAGCGCAGGGACAGGGGGTTCCTACAATGAGCAGTTCTTC. Amino acids: CASSAGTGGSYNEQFF.